This TCR beta chain was observed in a study of T cells in Graves' hyperthyroidism and ophthalmopathy. Study findings and constraints: By a 13 V-J model, ophthalmopathy was set apart from stable hyperthyroidism.

RNA transcripts provided the source from which TCR beta CDR3 regions were amplified. The TCR CDR3 was amplified in a first-round RT-PCR using the HTBI primer set. TCRdb re-called the multiplex PCR reads through MiXCR, storing one row per CDR3 protein. Of more than 300,000 distinct CDR3 sequences listed, roughly 15% were seen once; the top ten hold 30% to 40%. This clonotype was seen more than once but under ten times. Its antigen is not identified. The sequence derives from a woman younger than 45 with Graves' hyperthyroidism that later progressed to Graves' ophthalmopathy. What was sequenced was blood.

The CDR3 nucleotides are TGCAGTGCTAGTCGCGGACTAGCGGGGGAGCAGTTCTTC. It codes for CSASRGLAGEQFF. The gene calls are TRBV20-1 and TRBJ2-1; 12 nucleotides match TRBD2. Germline CDR1 and CDR2: DFQATT and SNEGSKA (reference sequence). V shed 3 bases and J 10 bases; nucleotides not matched to a gene: 4. This CDR3 is 13 amino acids long.